Included here is one T cell receptor beta chain sequence, with context. Its antigen is currently unknown. This specimen belongs to a study of naive and memory T cell subsets. General observations from the study: In CD4 and CD8 cells, diversity dropped from naive through EMRA. Naive and memory repertoire findings lacked a ground truth for validation.

Germline-derived CDR1 and CDR2 are MGHRA and YSYEKL. V was trimmed by 3 bases and J by 11 bases, leaving 10 bases between them. The CDR3 runs 11 residues. Cells stained for CD3, CD4, CD8, CD45RA, CD27 and viability were sorted into four CD45RA/CD27 subsets. Both TRBC1 and TRBC2 were covered by a beta constant-region primer of two equimolar oligonucleotides. The ligated cDNA underwent four PCR rounds using SP2 and nested alpha and beta constant-region primers. TCRdb redid the calling of the UMI-ligation and nested PCR reads with MiXCR, one entry per CDR3 protein. Found here are over 65,000 distinct CDR3 sequences, 9% of them singletons; the top ten hold less than 1.5%.

The clonotype originates from a human donor in good health. The specimen was naive CD8+ T cells from blood. The rearrangement links TRBV4-1 to TRBJ1-1; no definite D call. The DNA for the CDR3 is TGCGCCAGCAGCCACGGTTCTCGGGCTTTCTTT. It specifies CASSHGSRAFF.